This TCR beta chain was captured by sequencing in a study of blood T cell repertoires in COVID-19. Trimming pared 0 bases from V and 5 bases from J, leaving 11 bases between. The CDR3 contains 14 residues. CDR1 and CDR2 (germline): SGHNT, YENEEA. Profiling relied on immunoSEQ multiplex PCR, and the TCRdb table lists in-frame clones only, not all of them. The sample consists of roughly 38,000 clones, about 77% of them appearing once. The sequenced material came from peripheral blood. This chain connects TRBV11-3 to TRBJ2-7, with D possibly being TRBD1 (5 bases). This TCR came from a man aged 60 to 75 with acute or convalescent COVID-19. CDR3 sequence reads: CASSLDSRVHEQYF. Here the CDR3 DNA reads TGTGCCAGCAGCTTAGATTCCAGGGTCCACGAGCAGTACTTC.